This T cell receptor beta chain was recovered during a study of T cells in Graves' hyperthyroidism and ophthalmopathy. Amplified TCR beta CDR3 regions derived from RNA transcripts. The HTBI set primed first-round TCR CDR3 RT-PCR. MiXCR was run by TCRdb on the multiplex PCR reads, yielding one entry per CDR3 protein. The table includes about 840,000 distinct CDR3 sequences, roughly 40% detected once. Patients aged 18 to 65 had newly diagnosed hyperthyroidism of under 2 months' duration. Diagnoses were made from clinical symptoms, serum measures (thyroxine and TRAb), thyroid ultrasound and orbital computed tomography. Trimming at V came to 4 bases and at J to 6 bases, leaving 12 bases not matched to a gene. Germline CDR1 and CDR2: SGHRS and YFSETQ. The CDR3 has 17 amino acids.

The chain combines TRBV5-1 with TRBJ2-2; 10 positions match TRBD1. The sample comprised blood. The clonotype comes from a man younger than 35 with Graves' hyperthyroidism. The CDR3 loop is CASSPGEGQGYAGELFF. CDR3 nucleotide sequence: TGCGCCAGCAGCCCTGGCGAGGGACAGGGGTACGCCGGGGAGCTGTTTTTT.